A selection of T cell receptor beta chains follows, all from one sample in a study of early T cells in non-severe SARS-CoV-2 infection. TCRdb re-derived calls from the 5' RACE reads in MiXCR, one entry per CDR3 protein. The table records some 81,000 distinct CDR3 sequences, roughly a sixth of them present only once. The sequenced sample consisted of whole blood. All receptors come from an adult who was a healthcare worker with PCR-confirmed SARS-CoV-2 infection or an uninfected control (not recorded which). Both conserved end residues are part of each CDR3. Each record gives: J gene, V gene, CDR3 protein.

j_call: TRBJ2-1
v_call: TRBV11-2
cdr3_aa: CASSPGQLNEQFF

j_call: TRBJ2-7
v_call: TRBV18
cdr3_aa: CASSPVGQGASYEQYF

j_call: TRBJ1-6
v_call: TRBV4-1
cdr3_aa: CASSLRDSKNSPLHF

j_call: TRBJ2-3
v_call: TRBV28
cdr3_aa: CASSYRSTDTQYF

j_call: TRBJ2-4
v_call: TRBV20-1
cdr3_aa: CSARDSARGKNIQYF

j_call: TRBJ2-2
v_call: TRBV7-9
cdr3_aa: CASSLSDRNTGELFF

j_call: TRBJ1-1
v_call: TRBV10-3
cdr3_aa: CASKGTNTEAFF

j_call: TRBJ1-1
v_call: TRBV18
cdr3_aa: CASSPIQGVWDTEAFF

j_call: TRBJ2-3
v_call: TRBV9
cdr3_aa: CASSPRAGGPGTQYF

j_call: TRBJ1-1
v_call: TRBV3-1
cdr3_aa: CASSSSGGANTEAFF

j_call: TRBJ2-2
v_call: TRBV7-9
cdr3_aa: CASSWIEFGELFF

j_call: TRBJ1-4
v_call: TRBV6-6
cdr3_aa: CASSSGWTNEKLFF

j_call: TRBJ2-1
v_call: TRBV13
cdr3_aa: CASSLPGGAYNEQFF

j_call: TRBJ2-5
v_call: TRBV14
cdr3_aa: CASSQETGGYPETQYF

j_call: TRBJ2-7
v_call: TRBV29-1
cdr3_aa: CSAETGGEGEQYF

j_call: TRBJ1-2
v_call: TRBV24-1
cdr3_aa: CATSRRGLYGYTF

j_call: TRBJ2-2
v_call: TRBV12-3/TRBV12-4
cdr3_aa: CASRPAEGTGGPTGELFF

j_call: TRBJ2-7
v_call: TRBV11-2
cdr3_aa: CASSFGTGGPSVEQYF

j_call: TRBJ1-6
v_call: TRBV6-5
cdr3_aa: CASRGSPIGNSPLHF

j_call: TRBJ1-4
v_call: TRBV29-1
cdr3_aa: CSVVDGSNEKLFF

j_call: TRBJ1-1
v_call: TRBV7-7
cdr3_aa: CASSLGQNTEAFF

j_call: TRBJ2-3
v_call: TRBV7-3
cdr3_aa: CASSSPQGSTDTQYF

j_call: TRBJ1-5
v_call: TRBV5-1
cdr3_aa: CASRSGLEEPQHF

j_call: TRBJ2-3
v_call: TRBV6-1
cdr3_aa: CASRKAGGITDTQYF

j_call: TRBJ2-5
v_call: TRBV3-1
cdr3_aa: CASSQDPRVVETQYF

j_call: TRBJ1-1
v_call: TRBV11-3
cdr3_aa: CASSFKLNTEAFF

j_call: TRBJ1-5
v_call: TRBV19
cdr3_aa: CASTPFLNQPQHF

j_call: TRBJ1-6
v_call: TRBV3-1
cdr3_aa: CASSPPRDSKLLHF

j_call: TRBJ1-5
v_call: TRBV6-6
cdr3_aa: CASTPHLSNQPQHF

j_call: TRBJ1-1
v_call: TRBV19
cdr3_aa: CASSMRQPGEAFF

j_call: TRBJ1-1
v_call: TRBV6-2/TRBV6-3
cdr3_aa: CASSIRPPETMDAFF

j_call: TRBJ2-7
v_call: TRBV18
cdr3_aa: CASSPTAIYEQYF

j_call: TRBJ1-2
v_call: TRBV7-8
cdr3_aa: CASSSAGNYGYTF

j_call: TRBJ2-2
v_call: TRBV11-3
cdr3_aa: CASSWAAVNTGELFF

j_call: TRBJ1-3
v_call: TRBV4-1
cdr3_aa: CASSLLMTAASGNTIYF

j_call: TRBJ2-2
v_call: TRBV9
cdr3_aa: CASKRGAASTGELFF

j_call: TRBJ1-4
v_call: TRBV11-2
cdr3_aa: CASSLGGRTEKLFF

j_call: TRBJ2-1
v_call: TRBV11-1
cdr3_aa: CASSITPSVEREQFF

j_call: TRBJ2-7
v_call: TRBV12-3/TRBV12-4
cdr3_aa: CASGGLRGEQYF

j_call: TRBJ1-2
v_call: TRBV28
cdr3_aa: CASTTSGVHYGYTF

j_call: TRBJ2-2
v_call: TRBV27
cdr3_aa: CASSRIAGGLTGELFF

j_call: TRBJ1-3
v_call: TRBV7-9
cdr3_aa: CASSLLGAGNTIYF

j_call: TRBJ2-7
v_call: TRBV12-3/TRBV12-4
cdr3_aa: CASSRTGLSYEQYF

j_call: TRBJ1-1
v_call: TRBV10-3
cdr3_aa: CATGQGEDTEAFF

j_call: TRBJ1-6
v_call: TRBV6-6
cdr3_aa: CASQDSGTGNSPLHF

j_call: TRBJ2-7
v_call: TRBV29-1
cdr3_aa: CSVDGGSDEQYF

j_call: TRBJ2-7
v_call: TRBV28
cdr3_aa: CASSLGPRWSYEQYF

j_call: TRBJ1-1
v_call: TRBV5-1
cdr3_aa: CASSLEGSMNTEAFF

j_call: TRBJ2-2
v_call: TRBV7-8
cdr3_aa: CASSLLSGSGAPNTGELFF

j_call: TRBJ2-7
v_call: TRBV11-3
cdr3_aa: CASSERTGTSLSYEQYF

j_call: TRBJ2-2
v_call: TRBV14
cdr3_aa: CASSHLSLTGELFF

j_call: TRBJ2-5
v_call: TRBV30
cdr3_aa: CAWSPGRHSQETQYF